This T cell receptor beta chain was sequenced during a study of regulatory T cells in long-lasting Graves disease. With iRepertoire HTBI primers and Arm-PCR of CDR3 regions, TCR beta libraries were built. MiXCR, run by TCRdb on the multiplex PCR reads, gives a single entry per CDR3 protein. Found here are 400,000 to 500,000 distinct CDR3 sequences, less than 20% of them singletons; the top ten hold 20% to 25%. Germline V gene data show CDR1 as KGHDR and CDR2 as SFDVKD. Between the trimmed V and J ends, which lost 5 bases and 3 bases, there was a span of 10 bases. The CDR3 sequence is 13 residues long. Specified time point: newly diagnosed GD, antithyroid drugs for less than 3 months. Isolated PBMC RNA provided the starting material for the TCR library. All patients originated from an endocrinology department located in Xi'an, China. This sample also appeared in a second study, on T cells in Graves' hyperthyroidism and ophthalmopathy. From that paper: Blood also carried most thyroid clonotypes expanded above 0.001. Ophthalmopathy onset followed model prediction by a median around six months.

Sequences were derived from peripheral blood mononuclear cells (PBMCs), sampled at new diagnosis, from a patient treated with antithyroid drugs. The receptor comes from a woman between 18 and 29 years old with Graves disease. This chain connects TRBV24-1 to TRBJ2-7; D not resolved. CDR3 coding DNA: TGTGCCACCAGTGTCCCGGGCGGCTACGAGCAGTACTTC. It translates to CATSVPGGYEQYF.